This TCR beta chain was captured by sequencing in a study of technical replicates of blood from a handful of donors. The repertoire was sequenced with immunoSEQ multiplex PCR; TCRdb's copy has only in-frame clones and lacks some. This table has around 68,000 clones, 95% to 97% appearing once. Germline CDR1 and CDR2: LNHDA and SQIVND (reference sequence). The CDR3 contains 15 residues. Trimming removed 3 bases from V and 3 bases from J; junction bases left unmatched: 2. The receptor was isolated from a human donor in good health. The chain couples TRBV19 to TRBJ1-5; the match to TRBD1 covers 10 bases. Specimen: T cells isolated from PBMCs. The CDR3 is CASSMTGGSNQPQHF. The DNA for the CDR3 is TGTGCCAGTAGTATGACAGGGGGCTCCAATCAGCCCCAGCATTTT.